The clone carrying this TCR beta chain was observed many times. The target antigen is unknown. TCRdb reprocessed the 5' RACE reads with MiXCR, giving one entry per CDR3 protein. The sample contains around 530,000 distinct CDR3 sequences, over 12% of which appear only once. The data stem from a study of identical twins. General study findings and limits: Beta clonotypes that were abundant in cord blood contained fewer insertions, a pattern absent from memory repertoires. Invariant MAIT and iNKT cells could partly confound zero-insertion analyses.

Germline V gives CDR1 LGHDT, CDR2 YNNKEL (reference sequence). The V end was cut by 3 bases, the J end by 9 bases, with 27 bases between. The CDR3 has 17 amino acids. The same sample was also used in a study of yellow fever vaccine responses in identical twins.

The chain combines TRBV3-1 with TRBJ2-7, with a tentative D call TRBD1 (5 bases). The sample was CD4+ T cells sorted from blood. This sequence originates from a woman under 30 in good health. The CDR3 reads CASSHRLSRVKRYGQYV. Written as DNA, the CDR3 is TGTGCCAGCAGCCATCGGTTGTCCAGGGTGAAGAGATATGGGCAGTACGTC.